This T cell receptor beta chain is from a study of T cells in Graves' hyperthyroidism and ophthalmopathy. The study's findings and limits: Median prediction lead before ophthalmopathy onset was 6.5 months with the model.

This clonotype has only a few counts. Its specificity is not known. CDR1 and CDR2 from the germline V gene are SGHNT and YENEEA. With 7 bases removed from V and 3 bases from J, the gap between germline ends came to 27 bases. This CDR3 spans 18 amino acids. The investigators amplified TCR beta CDR3 regions from RNA transcripts. During a first-round RT-PCR of the TCR CDR3, the HTBI primer set was used. TCRdb re-called the multiplex PCR reads through MiXCR, storing one row per CDR3 protein. Of about 290,000 distinct CDR3 sequences listed, about 19% were seen once; the top ten hold under 45%. Clinical symptoms, serum thyroxine and TRAb, thyroid ultrasound and orbital computed tomography together formed the diagnostic basis.

The sequence was collected from a man aged 50-59 years with Graves' ophthalmopathy. Material for sequencing was blood. V usage is TRBV11-3 and J usage is TRBJ1-1; a possible D gene is TRBD1 (5 bases). CDR3 nucleotide sequence: TGTGCCAGCACCCTAAGGGGTCAGATGGTTTTCAAGGACACTGAAGCTTTCTTT. This gives the protein CASTLRGQMVFKDTEAFF.